There are a few counts of the clone carrying this T cell receptor (beta chain). Its matching antigen is unknown. PCR was performed using 60 Vbeta and 13 Jbeta primers. Profiling relied on immunoSEQ multiplex PCR, and the TCRdb table lists in-frame clones only, not all of them. This table has approximately 270,000 clones, about four fifths appearing once. The source of the sample is a study of cytomegalovirus exposure and HLA in healthy donors. This CDR3 spans 15 amino acids. Germline lookup yields CDR1 SGHTA and CDR2 FQGTGA. Trimming removed 1 base at V and 7 bases at J, with 17 bases between. Study results and caveats: A later analysis, which compared TCR beta chains of equal frequency, found the HLA-associated ones more clonally expanded.

Sequenced material: PBMCs. The chain has TRBV7-3 and TRBJ2-7, with D perhaps matching TRBD2 (7 bases). The sequence was obtained from a girl aged 2-10 years in good health and CMV-seronegative. CDR3 DNA: TGTGCCAGCAGCTTAAGCGGGGGACGGACAGAGGAGCAGTACTTC. Its translation: CASSLSGGRTEEQYF.